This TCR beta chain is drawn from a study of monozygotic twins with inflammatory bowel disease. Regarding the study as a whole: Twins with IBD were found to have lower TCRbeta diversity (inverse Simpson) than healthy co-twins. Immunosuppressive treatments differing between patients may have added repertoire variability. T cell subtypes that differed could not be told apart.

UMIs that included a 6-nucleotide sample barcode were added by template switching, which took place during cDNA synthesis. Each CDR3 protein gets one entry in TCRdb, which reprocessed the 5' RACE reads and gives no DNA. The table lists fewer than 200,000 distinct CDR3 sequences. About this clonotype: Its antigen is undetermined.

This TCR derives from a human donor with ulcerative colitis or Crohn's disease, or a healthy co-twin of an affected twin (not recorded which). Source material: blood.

The CDR3 sequence is CATSEGRRYNEQFF. The rearrangement joins TRBV24-1 to TRBJ2-1; TCRdb reports TRBD2, a call that lacks DNA to check it against. The CDR3 spans 14 residues. The germline V gene has CDR1 KGHDR and CDR2 SFDVKD.